This passage covers 20 T cell receptor beta chains from one sample sequenced in a study of T cell repertoires in aging, cancer and after chemotherapy. The template was genomic DNA from peripheral blood, not RNA. TRB rearrangements spanning V, D and J were amplified using mixed TRB-A/B primers. Via MiXCR, TCRdb re-called the multiplex PCR reads, giving one row per CDR3 protein. The table includes about 3,000 distinct CDR3 sequences, roughly 42% detected once. The sequenced sample consisted of blood. The origin of the receptors is a human donor with a solid tumor.

Concerning this clonotype: The conserved phenylalanine or tryptophan is not found at the CDR3 terminus, so this likely reflects a read error. The V gene is TRBV6-5, the J gene TRBJ2-1; D assignment may be TRBD1 or TRBD2 (5 bases each). This CDR3 has 17 residues. In germline, CDR1 is MNHEY, CDR2 SVGAGI. V lost 2 bases to trimming and J lost 0 bases, with 14 bases between them. CDR3 bases: TGTGCCAGCAGTTACCGGGGCGTATCCAGCTCCTACAATGAGCAGTTCTTA. Its translation: CASSYRGVSSSYNEQFL.

V usage is TRBV30 and J usage is TRBJ2-7; TRBD2 is a possible D gene (6 bases). There are 12 residues in the CDR3. The V end lost 0 bases, the J end lost 6 bases, and 9 bases lay between the germline ends. Germline-derived CDR1 and CDR2 are GTSNPN and SVGIG (reference sequence). The DNA of the CDR3 is TGTGCCTGGAGTGTAGGAGGGAGCGAGCAGTACTTC. Protein: CAWSVGGSEQYF. Complete variable domain (other parts from reference TRBV30 and TRBJ2-7): SQTIHQWPATLVQPVGSPLSLECTVEGTSNPNLYWYRQAAGRGLQLLFYSVGIGQISSEVPQNLSASRPQDRQFILSSKKLLLSDSGFYLCAWSVGGSEQYFGPGTRLTVT.

The table lists this clonotype with a few counts. The genes are TRBV6-6 and TRBJ2-1; D is unclear. Germline CDR1 reads MNHNY; CDR2 reads SVGAGI (reference sequence). The CDR3 length is 13 residues. V was cut by 4 bases and J by 5 bases, with 9 bases left in between. The CDR3 DNA reads as TGTGCCAGCAGTTCTCTGCTCGACAATGAGCAGTTCTTC. Its translation: CASSSLLDNEQFF.

J is TRBJ2-5 and V is TRBV20-1; D is unresolved. The V end was cut by 6 bases, the J end by 0 bases, with 17 bases between. Germline values: CDR1 DFQATT, CDR2 SNEGSKA (reference sequence). The CDR3 runs 15 residues. The CDR3 reads CSAQKAAEYQETQYF. For the CDR3, the DNA is TGCAGTGCCCAGAAGGCAGCCGAGTACCAAGAGACCCAGTACTTC.

This clonotype qualifies as medium-sized. The rearrangement uses TRBV30 and TRBJ2-5; no reliable D call. Trimming cost V 6 bases and J 5 bases, with 13 bases left between them. The CDR3 totals 12 residues. CDR1 GTSNPN and CDR2 SVGIG come from the germline V gene (reference sequence). Here the CDR3 DNA reads TGTGCCTGTTCCGCAGCCGTTGAGACCCAGTACTTC. It yields the protein CACSAAVETQYF.

This clonotype was counted only a few times. This sequence joins TRBV6-4 and TRBJ2-3; tentative D call: TRBD2 (6 bases). Germline V CDR1 and CDR2: MRHNA, SNTAGT. CDR3 length: 15 amino acids. V was pared by 6 bases and J by 3 bases, with 16 bases between. The DNA for the CDR3 is TGTGCCAGCAGCGCGGGGCTTTATGGGACAGATACGCAGTATTTT. Protein sequence: CASSAGLYGTDTQYF.

The CDR3 spells CASSPGRTDTQYF. CDR3 coding DNA: TGTGCCAGCAGCCCCGGGCGCACAGATACGCAGTATTTT. The chain combines TRBV7-6 with TRBJ2-3; D ambiguous. Germline values: CDR1 SGHVS, CDR2 FNYEAQ. Trimming removed 5 bases from V and 1 base from J, with 7 bases in between. This CDR3 has 13 residues.

The chain links TRBV4-1 to TRBJ2-1, with TRBD1 matching over 9 bases. The CDR3 is made up of 16 amino acids. Germline CDR1 and CDR2: MGHRA and YSYEKL. With 0 bases clipped from V and 4 bases from J, the junction kept 4 bases outside the gene matches. The CDR3 coding sequence is TGCGCCAGCAGCCAAGAACTGGGACAGGGATACAATGAGCAGTTCTTC. Amino acids: CASSQELGQGYNEQFF.

The chain employs TRBV12-3 or TRBV12-4 and TRBJ1-2, with 7 bases that match TRBD1. V was pared by 7 bases and J by 4 bases, with 6 bases of the junction left unmatched. This CDR3 spans 13 amino acids. CDR3 sequence: CASTPTGVYGYTF. CDR3 DNA: TGTGCCAGCACCCCCACAGGGGTCTATGGCTACACCTTC.

The chain has TRBV30 and TRBJ1-5; D is unclear. CDR3 length equals 17 residues. V dropped 1 base and J dropped 2 bases, with 18 bases sitting between them. Looked up from germline, CDR1 is GTSNPN and CDR2 is SVGIG (reference sequence). The chain's CDR3 is CAWSASKGAGGNQPQHF. The CDR3 coding sequence is TGTGCCTGGAGTGCTTCGAAGGGTGCCGGAGGCAATCAGCCCCAGCATTTT. Based on the CDR3 plus reference TRBV30 and TRBJ1-5, the full variable domain is SQTIHQWPATLVQPVGSPLSLECTVEGTSNPNLYWYRQAAGRGLQLLFYSVGIGQISSEVPQNLSASRPQDRQFILSSKKLLLSDSGFYLCAWSASKGAGGNQPQHFGDGTRLSIL.

This clonotype was counted only a few times. As DNA, the CDR3 is TGTGCCAGCGTTAATAGCGGGAGGGCTGAGACCCAGTACTTC. The encoded protein is CASVNSGRAETQYF. The chain recombines TRBV7-9 with TRBJ2-5, with 11 bases lining up with TRBD2. The CDR3 consists of 14 residues. V lost 8 bases and J lost 5; bases outside the gene matches: 7. The V gene's germline CDR1 is SEHNR and CDR2 FQNEAQ (reference sequence).

This clonotype has a single count. The chain employs TRBV5-1 and TRBJ2-2; D is unresolved. The CDR3 consists of 13 residues. The V and J ends lost 4 bases and 4 bases respectively, with 8 bases between them. CDR1 is SGHRS, CDR2 YFSETQ, per germline. CDR3 DNA: TGCGCCAGCAGCGTGACCGTCACCGGGGAGCTGTTTTTT. Protein product: CASSVTVTGELFF.

This clonotype is labeled as medium-sized. The gene calls are TRBV6-6 and TRBJ2-3; possible D gene TRBD1, 5 bases. This CDR3 is built from 14 residues. Germline V lookup: CDR1 MNHNY, CDR2 SVGAGI (reference sequence). Trimming removed 5 bases at V and 0 bases at J, with 9 bases between. The CDR3 DNA reads as TGTGCCAGCAGTGCACGACAGAGCACAGATACGCAGTATTTT. Its protein product is CASSARQSTDTQYF.

By sample fraction, this clonotype is large. V gene TRBV20-1 combines with J gene TRBJ1-2; TRBD1 might be the D (6 bases). The CDR3 totals 15 residues. Trimming took 0 bases from V and 6 from J, leaving 17 bases between them. Germline loops: CDR1 DFQATT, CDR2 SNEGSKA (reference sequence). In DNA, the CDR3 is TGCAGTGCTAGAGATCCGACAGGAGGGGTGGATGGCTACACCTTC. The encoded protein is CSARDPTGGVDGYTF.

This clonotype was counted a few times. The V and J genes are TRBV5-1 and TRBJ2-6; perhaps D is TRBD1 or TRBD2 (5 bases each). With 1 base removed from V and 4 bases from J, the gap between germline ends came to 9 bases. This CDR3 region has 15 residues. Per germline, CDR1 SGHRS and CDR2 YFSETQ. CDR3 DNA: TGCGCCAGCAGCTTGATAGGGACCGGGGCCAACGTCCTGACTTTC. Protein sequence: CASSLIGTGANVLTF.

This sequence joins TRBV28 and TRBJ2-3, with TRBD1 as a possible D gene (7 bases). The V and J ends lost 8 bases and 4 bases respectively, with 13 bases between them. Germline V gives CDR1 MDHEN, CDR2 SYDVKM. The CDR3 extends over 13 amino acids. CDR3 coding DNA: TGTGCCAGCCGCGGGACAGCAGCAGATACGCAGTATTTT. Protein product: CASRGTAADTQYF.

This clonotype came up a few times. The CDR3 region has the DNA TGTGCCAGGAGAGGGGAGAGCTACGAGCAGTACTTC. Its protein product is CARRGESYEQYF. The chain joins TRBV19 to TRBJ2-7; perhaps D is TRBD1 or TRBD2 (5 bases each). The V end lost 9 bases, the J end lost 3 bases, and 12 bases lay between the germline ends. CDR3 size: 12 residues. Per germline, CDR1 LNHDA and CDR2 SQIVND (reference sequence).

In this sample, this clonotype is large. This chain joins TRBV30 and TRBJ2-3; D call uncertain. The CDR3 covers 12 residues. Germline assignment: CDR1 GTSNPN and CDR2 SVGIG (reference sequence). V lost 7 bases and J 2 bases, leaving 10 bases between the germline ends. The CDR3 nucleotides are TGTGCCTCCACCGGGTCCACAGATACGCAGTATTTT. Translation: CASTGSTDTQYF.

The CDR3 reads CASSLRGPNYGYTF. The DNA for the CDR3 is TGTGCCAGCAGTTTGCGGGGCCCTAACTATGGCTACACCTTC. This chain links TRBV12-3 or TRBV12-4 with TRBJ1-2; maybe TRBD1 (5 bases). The V end lost 3 bases, the J end lost 0 bases, and 8 bases lay between the germline ends. The CDR3 covers 14 residues.

The chain combines TRBV30 with TRBJ2-5; possibly TRBD2 for D (6 bases). The V end was cut by 4 bases, the J end by 5 bases, with 14 bases between. The CDR3 runs to 13 residues. CDR1 and CDR2 from the germline V gene are GTSNPN and SVGIG (reference sequence). In DNA form, the CDR3 reads TGTGCCTGGACGTCGGGAGCCTCGGAGACCCAGTACTTC. Residues: CAWTSGASETQYF.